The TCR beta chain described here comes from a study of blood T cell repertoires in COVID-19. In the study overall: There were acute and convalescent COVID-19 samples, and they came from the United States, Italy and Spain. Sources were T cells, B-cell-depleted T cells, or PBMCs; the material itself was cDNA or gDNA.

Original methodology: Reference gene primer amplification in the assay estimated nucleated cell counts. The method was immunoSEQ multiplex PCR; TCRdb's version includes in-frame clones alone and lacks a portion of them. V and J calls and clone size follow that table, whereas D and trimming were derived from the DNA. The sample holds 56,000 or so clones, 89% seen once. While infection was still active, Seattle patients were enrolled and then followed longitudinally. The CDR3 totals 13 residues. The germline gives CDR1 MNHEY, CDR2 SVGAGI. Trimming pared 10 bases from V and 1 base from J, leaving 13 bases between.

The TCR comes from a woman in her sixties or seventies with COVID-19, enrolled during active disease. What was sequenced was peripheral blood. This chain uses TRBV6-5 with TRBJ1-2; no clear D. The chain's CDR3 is CATLQLFNYGYTF. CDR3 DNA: TGTGCCACCCTACAGCTTTTTAACTATGGCTACACCTTC.